A selection of T cell receptor beta chains follows, all from one sample in a study of T-cell memory formation after mild COVID-19. Via MiXCR, TCRdb re-called the 5' RACE reads, giving one row per CDR3 protein. The sample shows more than 150,000 distinct CDR3 sequences, approximately 18% of them seen only once. Sequencing was done on a sample of PBMCs or a T cell subset sorted from them (not recorded which). Source of these receptors: a man younger than 35 who had mild COVID-19 (a few samples of this study predate the infection). Cell type and time point are not known. CDR3s include the opening cysteine and the closing phenylalanine or tryptophan.

TRBJ2-3,TRBV20-1,14,CSARDLRSSDTQYF
TRBJ2-1,TRBV9,16,CASSVFGPAPYNEQFF
TRBJ1-2,TRBV14,14,CASSQSLGVYGYTF
TRBJ2-1,TRBV7-3,14,CASSLGGFGNEQFF
TRBJ1-5,TRBV20-1,11,CSGGQGQPQHF
TRBJ2-5,TRBV29-1,14,CSVAGGDVQETQYF
TRBJ1-4,TRBV6-5,14,CASGPDLINEKLFF
TRBJ2-5,TRBV9,14,CASSPGQGRETQYF
TRBJ2-5,TRBV12-3/TRBV12-4,16,CASSLRLAGAQETQYF
TRBJ1-1,TRBV7-2,14,CASSFTTGGREAFF
TRBJ2-3,TRBV3-1,17,CASSQGRSGGVQDTQYF
TRBJ1-1,TRBV5-6,14,CASSYRTVNTEAFF
TRBJ2-5,TRBV25-1,12,CASSDRGETQYF
TRBJ2-7,TRBV6-5,15,CASSPVGGWDYEQYF
TRBJ1-2,TRBV6-1,13,CASSEMGIYGYTF
TRBJ1-1,TRBV12-3/TRBV12-4,15,CASSAWGRRNTEAFF
TRBJ2-5,TRBV5-1,20,CASSYHALAGVLGSQETQYF
TRBJ2-3,TRBV7-2,15,CASGGQPTSADTQYF
TRBJ1-1,TRBV20-1,15,CSARDHGGEATEAFF
TRBJ2-2,TRBV7-9,16,CASSETKKGGPGELFF
TRBJ1-1,TRBV6-6,16,CASSFRPPALGPEAFF
TRBJ1-1,TRBV7-9,15,CASSDRGGGDTEAFF
TRBJ2-3,TRBV10-3,18,CAITPTSGATTSTDTQYF
TRBJ1-2,TRBV12-3/TRBV12-4,12,CASTLGGSGYTF
TRBJ1-5,TRBV3-1,15,CASSQTLDSYQPQHF
TRBJ2-3,TRBV12-3/TRBV12-4,16,CASSLDSSGATDTQYF
TRBJ2-1,TRBV5-1,16,CASSQPGLAGKNEQFF
TRBJ1-2,TRBV29-1,13,CSVGIRDREGYTF
TRBJ1-1,TRBV2,15,CASGSQGVRDTEAFF
TRBJ2-3,TRBV5-1,17,CASSPRRATGPLDTQYF
TRBJ2-7,TRBV11-1,16,CASSRDVVTAAYEQYF
TRBJ2-7,TRBV7-2,15,CASSFLGTGAYEQYF
TRBJ1-2,TRBV3-1,14,CASSQGASATGYTF
TRBJ2-1,TRBV4-2,16,CASSQDQAGGLYEQFF
TRBJ1-2,TRBV12-3/TRBV12-4,16,CASSPTPGPVLLGYTF
TRBJ2-3,TRBV29-1,14,CSVEDGQKLDTQYF
TRBJ1-5,TRBV6-1,13,CASTENSNQPQHF
TRBJ2-3,TRBV14,14,CASGLAGGTDTQYF
TRBJ1-1,TRBV11-3,16,CASSSKMGPRGTEAFF
TRBJ2-3,TRBV7-2,17,CASSLGTGRGVTDTQYF
TRBJ2-1,TRBV11-2,15,CASRRPGLALGEQFF
TRBJ2-1,TRBV30,16,CAWSVRRVSSYNEQFF
TRBJ2-1,TRBV30,12,CAWSVRGNEQFF
TRBJ1-5,TRBV3-1,15,CASSWGQGARQPQHF
TRBJ1-6,TRBV2,15,CASSLGQGRNSPLHF
TRBJ2-7,TRBV5-1,15,CASRKTGTGYYEQYF
TRBJ2-7,TRBV3-1,13,CASSQRGTYEQYF
TRBJ2-3,TRBV4-2,17,CASSQRGGPRVTDTQYF
TRBJ2-3,TRBV12-3/TRBV12-4,15,CASSLWGGVTDTQYF
TRBJ1-1,TRBV20-1,14,CSARVGTGNTEAFF
TRBJ1-5,TRBV30,14,CAWSLGNSNQPQHF
TRBJ1-6,TRBV4-3,14,CASSQGGLYAPLHF
TRBJ2-3,TRBV7-2,17,CASSSTAGTGWTDTQYF
TRBJ2-3,TRBV19,14,CASSTGQGAGTQYF
TRBJ1-1,TRBV28,13,CASSLLLNTEAFF